One sample yielded the 22 T cell receptor beta chains listed below, sequenced in a study of OX40 agonist ivuxolimab in advanced cancers. The table came from immunoSEQ multiplex PCR; TCRdb's copy has only in-frame clones and leaves some out. The table shows about 47,000 clones, with 80% to 90% occurring only once. Source: CD4+ or CD8+ T cells sorted from blood, taken in a trial of the OX40 agonist ivuxolimab. The receptors were gathered from an adult with an advanced solid tumor such as melanoma, head and neck, liver or kidney cancer.

V gene TRBV10-3 combines with J gene TRBJ2-1; 11 bases align to TRBD1. V shed 4 bases and J 6 bases; nucleotides not matched to a gene: 5. The CDR3 length is 15 residues. CDR1 is ENHRY, CDR2 SYGVKD, per germline. CDR3 DNA: TGTGCCATCAGTGGGGGGACAGGGGGTCCCAATGAGCAGTTCTTC. Its protein product is CAISGGTGGPNEQFF.

The chain couples TRBV27 to TRBJ1-1, with D maybe TRBD1 (6 bases). V was trimmed by 2 bases and J by 1 base, leaving 17 bases between them. CDR3 length equals 17 residues. Germline loops: CDR1 MNHEY, CDR2 SMNVEV (reference sequence). Here the CDR3 reads CASSLKPQGMTNTEAFF. The CDR3 bases are TGTGCCAGCAGTTTAAAACCTCAGGGGATGACGAACACTGAAGCTTTCTTT.

This chain uses TRBV20-1 with TRBJ1-1; TRBD1 aligns across 7 bases. Germline-derived CDR1 and CDR2 are DFQATT and SNEGSKA (reference sequence). V gave up 4 bases and J gave up 7 bases; unmatched junction bases: 3. The CDR3 loop spans 11 amino acids. CDR3 region: CSATTGNEAFF. For the CDR3, the DNA is TGCAGTGCTACGACAGGGAATGAAGCTTTCTTT.

This sequence joins TRBV2 and TRBJ1-2; 9 nucleotides line up with TRBD1. J gave up 2 bases and V 10 bases, and 14 bases lay outside the gene matches. This CDR3 comprises 16 residues. Germline CDR1 SNHLY, CDR2 FYNNEI. CDR3 sequence reads: CATTAPGQGGNYGYTF. In nucleotides, the CDR3 is TGTGCCACCACGGCCCCGGGACAGGGAGGAAACTATGGCTACACCTTC.

The chain uses TRBV7-9 and TRBJ1-4, with 9 nucleotides matching TRBD1. J lost 1 base, V lost 4 bases, and 7 bases had no gene match. Per germline, CDR1 SEHNR and CDR2 FQNEAQ (reference sequence). The CDR3 runs 17 residues. This chain's CDR3 is CASSYWTGAGTNEKLFF. CDR3 nucleotides: TGTGCCAGCAGCTACTGGACAGGGGCTGGAACTAATGAAAAACTGTTTTTT.

The CDR3 is CASSQGRAGYGYTF. The CDR3 DNA sequence: TGCGCCAGCAGCCAAGGAAGGGCGGGCTATGGCTACACCTTC. The V call is TRBV4-1, the J call TRBJ1-2; D call uncertain. V was cut by 1 base and J by 4 bases, with 10 bases left in between. Germline V gives CDR1 MGHRA, CDR2 YSYEKL. The CDR3 covers 14 residues.

As DNA, the CDR3 is TGTGCCAGCAGCGTAGTCCCCGGGGCCTCCTACAATGAGCAGTTCTTC. Translated: CASSVVPGASYNEQFF. This rearrangement joins TRBV9 to TRBJ2-1; tentatively, D is TRBD1 or TRBD2 (5 bases each). Germline loops: CDR1 SGDLS, CDR2 YYNGEE. V was clipped by 0 bases and J by 0 bases, with 10 bases between them. CDR3 length: 16 amino acids.

This clone has just a few counts. The CDR3 DNA follows: TGTGCCTGGAGTGTGGGAGGGGTCCAGCCCCAGCATTTT. Translated: CAWSVGGVQPQHF. V and J are TRBV30 and TRBJ1-5, with D perhaps TRBD1 (5 bases). The germline V and J ends were trimmed by 0 bases and 7 bases, with 10 bases remaining between them. Germline V gene sequence: CDR1 GTSNPN, CDR2 SVGIG (reference sequence). The CDR3 covers 13 residues.

This clone occurred a few times. V usage is TRBV30 and J usage is TRBJ1-1, with D unclear. The CDR3 loop spans 11 amino acids. Germline V gene data show CDR1 as GTSNPN and CDR2 as SVGIG (reference sequence). The V end was cut by 0 bases, the J end by 5 bases, with 4 bases between. CDR3 loop: CAWSVQTEAFF. DNA for the CDR3: TGTGCCTGGAGTGTCCAAACTGAAGCTTTCTTT.

The chain employs TRBV9 and TRBJ2-2, with 13 bases aligning to TRBD2. This CDR3 comprises 17 residues. J lost 3 bases, V lost 3 bases, and 5 bases had no gene match. The germline V gene encodes CDR1 SGDLS and CDR2 YYNGEE. The CDR3, as DNA: TGTGCCAGCAGCGCAGGACTAGCGGGAGTACACACCGGGGAGCTGTTTTTT. It specifies CASSAGLAGVHTGELFF.

This chain uses TRBV30 with TRBJ2-2; D is undetermined. The CDR3 spans 13 residues. Germline V gives CDR1 GTSNPN, CDR2 SVGIG (reference sequence). Trimming pared 2 bases from V and 1 base from J, leaving 5 bases between. The CDR3 loop is CAWSSKNTGELFF. CDR3 sequence (DNA): TGTGCCTGGAGTTCCAAGAACACCGGGGAGCTGTTTTTT. Full variable domain (rest looked up from reference TRBV30 and TRBJ2-2): SQTIHQWPATLVQPVGSPLSLECTVEGTSNPNLYWYRQAAGRGLQLLFYSVGIGQISSEVPQNLSASRPQDRQFILSSKKLLLSDSGFYLCAWSSKNTGELFFGEGSRLTVL.

Written as DNA, the CDR3 is TGTGCCAGCAGCTTAGGAGGGACGCCCACAGGGGAGCTGTTTTTT. Amino acids: CASSLGGTPTGELFF. The chain links TRBV9 to TRBJ2-2; D possibly corresponds to TRBD2 (6 bases). CDR3 length: 15 amino acids. The V end lost 4 bases, the J end lost 8 bases, and 18 bases lay between the germline ends. The V gene's germline CDR1 is SGDLS and CDR2 YYNGEE.

The rearrangement joins TRBV5-6 to TRBJ2-5; a weak D match, TRBD2 (7 bases). CDR3 length: 14 amino acids. V lost 0 bases to trimming and J lost 7 bases, with 13 bases between them. Germline-derived CDR1 and CDR2 are SGHDT and YYEEEE. The CDR3 here is CASSLGRGGGTQYF. CDR3 coding DNA: TGTGCCAGCAGCTTGGGCAGGGGCGGGGGGACCCAGTACTTC.

The table lists this clone with a count of one. V and J are TRBV19 and TRBJ2-7; TRBD1 matches at 10 bases. This CDR3 has 15 residues. The germline V gene has CDR1 LNHDA and CDR2 SQIVND (reference sequence). V lost 5 bases, J lost 3 bases, and 7 bases stayed unmatched. CDR3 sequence reads: CASSETGTGDYEQYF. As DNA, the CDR3 is TGTGCCAGTAGTGAAACCGGGACAGGGGACTACGAGCAGTACTTC.

V gene TRBV4-3 combines with J gene TRBJ2-3; possibly TRBD2 for D (7 bases). Germline loops: CDR1 LGHNA, CDR2 YSLEER. Trimming removed 0 bases from V and 4 bases from J, with 11 bases in between. The CDR3 consists of 15 residues. CDR3 sequence (DNA): TGCGCCAGCAGCCAAGAAGGGGGGGGCCCAGATACGCAGTATTTT. It specifies CASSQEGGGPDTQYF.

The chain employs TRBV27 and TRBJ2-6, with unresolved D. This CDR3 spans 15 amino acids. The V end was cut by 7 bases, the J end by 3 bases, with 13 bases between. Looked up from germline, CDR1 is MNHEY and CDR2 is SMNVEV (reference sequence). The CDR3 protein is CASTRTLGGANVLTF. DNA for the CDR3: TGTGCCAGCACTCGCACCCTGGGTGGGGCCAACGTCCTGACTTTC.

The rearrangement links TRBV29-1 to TRBJ2-7; D not certain. V dropped 3 bases and J dropped 2 bases, with 5 bases sitting between them. This CDR3 contains 11 residues. Germline CDR1 SQVTM, CDR2 ANQGSEA. In DNA form, the CDR3 reads TGCAGCGTTGAGGGTCCCTACGAGCAGTACTTC. It is translated as CSVEGPYEQYF.

V is TRBV7-6 and J is TRBJ2-1, with 7 positions matching TRBD2. Germline CDR1 is SGHVS and CDR2 is FNYEAQ. V was clipped by 0 bases and J by 4 bases; unmatched bases: 9. The CDR3 runs to 17 residues. The CDR3 reads CASSLAVGLAEYNEQFF. The CDR3 nucleotides are TGTGCCAGCAGCTTAGCGGTTGGCCTAGCGGAGTACAATGAGCAGTTCTTC.

The chain has TRBV6-5 and TRBJ1-5; D is unclear. The CDR3 consists of 14 residues. Germline CDR1 reads MNHEY; CDR2 reads SVGAGI. The V end lost 11 bases, the J end lost 0 bases, and 14 bases lay between the germline ends. CDR3 bases: TGTGCCTCCCGTTCGGGTAATAGCAATCAGCCCCAGCATTTT. Protein product: CASRSGNSNQPQHF.

V gene TRBV19 combines with J gene TRBJ2-7, with a tentative D call TRBD1 (5 bases). V was cut by 1 base and J by 1 base, with 8 bases left in between. The CDR3 length is 14 residues. Germline CDR1 LNHDA, CDR2 SQIVND (reference sequence). The DNA for the CDR3 is TGTGCCAGTAGTATAGGGCAGGGATCCTACGAGCAGTACTTC. It encodes CASSIGQGSYEQYF.

The V gene is TRBV7-9, the J gene TRBJ2-7; the match to TRBD1 covers 10 bases. V was clipped by 3 bases and J by 4 bases; unmatched bases: 12. Germline CDR1 reads SEHNR; CDR2 reads FQNEAQ (reference sequence). This CDR3 is built from 17 residues. CDR3 loop: CASSFSTGTGVVYEQYF. DNA of the CDR3: TGTGCCAGCAGCTTTTCGACCGGGACAGGGGTAGTTTACGAGCAGTACTTC.

The V call is TRBV12-5, the J call TRBJ2-1; TRBD2 agrees at 13 bases. Losses at the gene ends were 1 base for V and 7 bases for J; bases not matched to a gene: 7. This CDR3 has 17 residues. CDR1 and CDR2 from the germline V gene are LGHNT and FRNRAP. The CDR3 nucleotides read TGTGCTAGTGGTTTGGGAGACGGACTAGCGGGAGAGAATGAGCAGTTCTTC. Protein sequence: CASGLGDGLAGENEQFF.